This T cell receptor (beta chain) was identified in a study of blood T cell repertoires in COVID-19. Background on the study: Sources were T cells, B-cell-depleted T cells, or PBMCs; the material itself was cDNA or gDNA.

The V gene's germline CDR1 is LNHDA and CDR2 SQIVND (reference sequence). The CDR3 runs 14 residues. V was pared by 4 bases and J by 6 bases, with 12 bases between. Clones were sequenced by immunoSEQ multiplex PCR, and TCRdb holds only the in-frame ones, with some missing. The table shows about 380,000 clones, with about 89% occurring only once. Participants reported their clinical history, and cohort assignment relied on those reports. Two consecutive negative NP/OP PCR tests, clearance, or resolved symptoms defined Cohort 3 recovery. Sequencing was done on a sample of PBMCs or T cells enriched from blood (not recorded which). The source is a man between 25 and 39 years old who had recovered from COVID-19. This sequence joins TRBV19 and TRBJ1-4, with D unclear. The CDR3 protein is CASSKFGSDEKLFF. CDR3 DNA: TGTGCCAGTAGTAAGTTTGGTAGTGATGAAAAACTGTTTTTT. The full variable domain, completed using reference TRBV19 and TRBJ1-4, is DGGITQSPKYLFRKEGQNVTLSCEQNLNHDAMYWYRQDPGQGLRLIYYSQIVNDFQKGDIAEGYSVSREKKESFPLTVTSAQKNPTAFYLCASSKFGSDEKLFFGSGTQLSVL.